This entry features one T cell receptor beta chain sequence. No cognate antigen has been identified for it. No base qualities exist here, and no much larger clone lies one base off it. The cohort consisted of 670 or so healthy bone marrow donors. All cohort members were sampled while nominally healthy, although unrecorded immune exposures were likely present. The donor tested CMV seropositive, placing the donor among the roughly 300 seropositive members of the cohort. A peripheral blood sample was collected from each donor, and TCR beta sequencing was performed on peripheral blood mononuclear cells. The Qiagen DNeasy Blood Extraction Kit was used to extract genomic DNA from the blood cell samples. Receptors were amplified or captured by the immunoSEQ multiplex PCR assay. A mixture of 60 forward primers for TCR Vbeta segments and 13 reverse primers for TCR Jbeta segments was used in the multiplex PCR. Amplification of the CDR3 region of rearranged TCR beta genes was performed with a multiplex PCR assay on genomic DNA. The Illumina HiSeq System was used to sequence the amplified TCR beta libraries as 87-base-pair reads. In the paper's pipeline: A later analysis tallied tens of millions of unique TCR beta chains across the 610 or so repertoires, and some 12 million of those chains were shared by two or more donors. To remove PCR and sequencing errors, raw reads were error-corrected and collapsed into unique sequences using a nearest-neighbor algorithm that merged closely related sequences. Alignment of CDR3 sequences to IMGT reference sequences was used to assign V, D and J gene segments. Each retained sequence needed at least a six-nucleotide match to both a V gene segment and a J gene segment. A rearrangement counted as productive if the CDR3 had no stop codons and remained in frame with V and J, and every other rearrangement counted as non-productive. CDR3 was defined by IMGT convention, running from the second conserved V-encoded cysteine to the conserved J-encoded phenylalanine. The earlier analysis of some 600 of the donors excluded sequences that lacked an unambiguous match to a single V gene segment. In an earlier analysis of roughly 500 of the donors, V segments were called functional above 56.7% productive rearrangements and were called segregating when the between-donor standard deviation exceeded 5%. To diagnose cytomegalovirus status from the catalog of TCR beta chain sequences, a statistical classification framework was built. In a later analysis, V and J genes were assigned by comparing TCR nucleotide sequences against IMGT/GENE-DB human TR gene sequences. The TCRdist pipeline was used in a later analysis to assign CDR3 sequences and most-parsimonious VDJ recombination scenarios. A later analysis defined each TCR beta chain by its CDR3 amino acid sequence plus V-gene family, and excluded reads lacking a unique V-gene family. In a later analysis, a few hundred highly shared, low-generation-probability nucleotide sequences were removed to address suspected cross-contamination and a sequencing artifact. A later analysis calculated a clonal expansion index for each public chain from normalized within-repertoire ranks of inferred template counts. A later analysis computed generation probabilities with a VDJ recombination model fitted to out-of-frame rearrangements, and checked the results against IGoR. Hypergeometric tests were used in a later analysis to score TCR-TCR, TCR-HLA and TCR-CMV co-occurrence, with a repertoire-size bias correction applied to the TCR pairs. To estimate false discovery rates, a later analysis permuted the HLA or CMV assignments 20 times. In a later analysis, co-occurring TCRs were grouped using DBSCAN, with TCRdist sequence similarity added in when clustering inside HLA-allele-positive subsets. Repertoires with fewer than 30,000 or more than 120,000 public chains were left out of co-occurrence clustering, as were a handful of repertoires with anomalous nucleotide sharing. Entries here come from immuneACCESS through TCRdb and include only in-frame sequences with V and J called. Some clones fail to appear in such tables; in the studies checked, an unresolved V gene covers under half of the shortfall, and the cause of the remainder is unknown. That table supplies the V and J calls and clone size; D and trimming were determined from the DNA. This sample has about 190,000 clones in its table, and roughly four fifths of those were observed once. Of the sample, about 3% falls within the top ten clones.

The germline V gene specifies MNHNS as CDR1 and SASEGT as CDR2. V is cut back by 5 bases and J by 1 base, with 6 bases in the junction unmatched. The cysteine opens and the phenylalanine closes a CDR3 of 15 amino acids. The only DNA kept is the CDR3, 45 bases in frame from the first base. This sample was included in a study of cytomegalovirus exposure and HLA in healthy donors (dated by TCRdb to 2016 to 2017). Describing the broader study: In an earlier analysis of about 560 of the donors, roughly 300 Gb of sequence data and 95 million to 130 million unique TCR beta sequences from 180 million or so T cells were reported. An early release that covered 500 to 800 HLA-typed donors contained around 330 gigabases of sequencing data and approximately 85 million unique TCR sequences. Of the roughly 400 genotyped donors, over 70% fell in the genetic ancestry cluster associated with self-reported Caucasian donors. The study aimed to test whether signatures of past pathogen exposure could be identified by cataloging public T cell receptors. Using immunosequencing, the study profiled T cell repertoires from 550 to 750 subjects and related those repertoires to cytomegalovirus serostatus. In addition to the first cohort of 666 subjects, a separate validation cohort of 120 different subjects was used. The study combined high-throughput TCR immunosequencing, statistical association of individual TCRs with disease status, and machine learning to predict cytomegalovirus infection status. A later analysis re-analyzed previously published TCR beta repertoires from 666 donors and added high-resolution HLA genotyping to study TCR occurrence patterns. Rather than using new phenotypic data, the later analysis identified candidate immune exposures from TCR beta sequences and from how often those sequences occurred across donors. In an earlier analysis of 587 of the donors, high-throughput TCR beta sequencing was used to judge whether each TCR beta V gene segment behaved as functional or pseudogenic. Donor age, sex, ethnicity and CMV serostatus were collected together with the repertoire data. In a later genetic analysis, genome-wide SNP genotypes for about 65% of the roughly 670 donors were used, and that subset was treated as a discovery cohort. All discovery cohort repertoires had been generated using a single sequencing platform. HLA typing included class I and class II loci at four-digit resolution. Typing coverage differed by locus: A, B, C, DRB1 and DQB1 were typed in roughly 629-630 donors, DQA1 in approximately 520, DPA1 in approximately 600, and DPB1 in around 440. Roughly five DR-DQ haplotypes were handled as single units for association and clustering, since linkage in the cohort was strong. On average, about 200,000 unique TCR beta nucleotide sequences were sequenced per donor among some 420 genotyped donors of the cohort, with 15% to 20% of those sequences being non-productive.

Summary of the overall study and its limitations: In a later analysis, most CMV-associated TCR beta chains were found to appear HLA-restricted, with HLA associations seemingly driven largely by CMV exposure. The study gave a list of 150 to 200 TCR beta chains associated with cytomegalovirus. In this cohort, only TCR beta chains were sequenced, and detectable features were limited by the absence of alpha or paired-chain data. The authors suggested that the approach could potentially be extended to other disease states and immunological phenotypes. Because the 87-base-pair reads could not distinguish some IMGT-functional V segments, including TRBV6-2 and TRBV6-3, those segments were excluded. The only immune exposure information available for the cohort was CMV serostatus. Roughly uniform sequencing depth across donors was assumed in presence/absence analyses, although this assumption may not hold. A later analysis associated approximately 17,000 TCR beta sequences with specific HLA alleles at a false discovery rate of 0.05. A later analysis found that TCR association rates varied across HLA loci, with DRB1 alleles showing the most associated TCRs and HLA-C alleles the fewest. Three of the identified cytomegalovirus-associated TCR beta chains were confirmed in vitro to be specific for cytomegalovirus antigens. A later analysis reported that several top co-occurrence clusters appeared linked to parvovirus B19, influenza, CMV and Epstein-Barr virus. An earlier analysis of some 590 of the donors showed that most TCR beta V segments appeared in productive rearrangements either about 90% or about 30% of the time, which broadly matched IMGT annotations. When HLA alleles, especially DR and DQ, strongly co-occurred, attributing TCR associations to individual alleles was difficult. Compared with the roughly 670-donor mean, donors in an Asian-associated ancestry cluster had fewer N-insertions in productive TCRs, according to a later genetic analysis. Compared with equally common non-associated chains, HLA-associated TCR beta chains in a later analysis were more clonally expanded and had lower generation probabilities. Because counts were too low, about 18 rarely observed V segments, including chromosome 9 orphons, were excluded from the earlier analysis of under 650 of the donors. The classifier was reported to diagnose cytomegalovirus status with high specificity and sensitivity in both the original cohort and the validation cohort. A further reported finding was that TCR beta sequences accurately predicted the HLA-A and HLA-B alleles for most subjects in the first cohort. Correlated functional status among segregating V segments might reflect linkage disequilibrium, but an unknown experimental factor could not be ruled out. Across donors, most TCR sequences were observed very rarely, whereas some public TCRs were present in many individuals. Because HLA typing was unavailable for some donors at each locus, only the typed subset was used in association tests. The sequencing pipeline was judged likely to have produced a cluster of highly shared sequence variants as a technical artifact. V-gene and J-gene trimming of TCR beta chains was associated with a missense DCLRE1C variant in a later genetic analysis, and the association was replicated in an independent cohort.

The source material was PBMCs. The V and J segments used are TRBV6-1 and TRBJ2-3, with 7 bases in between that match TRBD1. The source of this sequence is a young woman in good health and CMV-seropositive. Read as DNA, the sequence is TGTGCCAGCAGTACGCAGGGGGTAGGCACAGATACGCAGTATTTT. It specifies CASSTQGVGTDTQYF.